These 31 T cell receptor beta chains originate from one sample sequenced in a study of early T cells in non-severe SARS-CoV-2 infection. TCRdb fed the 5' RACE reads into MiXCR, producing one record per CDR3 protein. The data show around 68,000 distinct CDR3 sequences, roughly 13% seen once. The sample here was whole blood, taken at baseline. The receptors originated from an adult who was a healthcare worker with PCR-confirmed SARS-CoV-2 infection or an uninfected control (not recorded which).

This clonotype showed up just a few times. V is TRBV27 and J is TRBJ1-1, with TRBD1 identical over 11 bases. This CDR3 contains 14 residues. J gave up 6 bases and V 6 bases, and 6 bases lay outside the gene matches. Germline V gene sequence: CDR1 MNHEY, CDR2 SMNVEV (reference sequence). The CDR3 DNA reads as TGTGCCAGCAGCAGGGACAGGGGGTTCGCTGAAGCTTTCTTT. Translation gives CASSRDRGFAEAFF.

The V and J genes are TRBV7-9 and TRBJ2-1; 7 bases align to TRBD2. The CDR3 is made up of 13 amino acids. Germline CDR1 SEHNR, CDR2 FQNEAQ (reference sequence). The J segment lost 6 bases and the V segment lost 4 bases, leaving 3 bases of the junction unmatched. CDR3 residues: CASSSGLSNEQFF. DNA of the CDR3: TGTGCCAGCAGCTCGGGACTAAGCAATGAGCAGTTCTTC.

This clonotype has just a few counts. The V call is TRBV18, the J call TRBJ2-3; 11 bases match TRBD2. The length of the CDR3 is 17 residues. CDR1 is KGHSH and CDR2 is LQKENI in the germline V gene. After removal of 6 bases from V and 5 bases from J, the junction contained 13 bases not matched to a gene. For the CDR3, the DNA is TGTGCCAGCTCGTCGACTAGCGGGGCTGCGCCCATAGATACGCAGTATTTT. It codes for CASSSTSGAAPIDTQYF.

The rearrangement links TRBV24-1 to TRBJ2-1; weak D call: TRBD1 (5 bases). Per the germline V gene, CDR1 is KGHDR and CDR2 is SFDVKD. V lost 8 bases, J lost 9 bases, and 13 bases lay in between. The CDR3 consists of 12 residues. CDR3 sequence reads: CATKSGWGEQFF. The CDR3 region has the DNA TGTGCCACCAAGTCAGGGTGGGGTGAGCAGTTCTTC.

The rearrangement links TRBV19 to TRBJ1-1, with D maybe TRBD1 (6 bases). V was cut by 5 bases and J by 2 bases, with 15 bases left in between. There are 15 residues in the CDR3. Germline CDR1 is LNHDA and CDR2 is SQIVND (reference sequence). The CDR3 nucleotides read TGTGCCAGTAGTGCCCAACGGGACACCAACACTGAAGCTTTCTTT. Translation: CASSAQRDTNTEAFF.

This clonotype came up a few times. The chain employs TRBV11-2 and TRBJ1-2, with D unclear. Trimming cost V 4 bases and J 4 bases, with 13 bases left between them. The CDR3 covers 14 residues. In germline, CDR1 is SGHAT, CDR2 FQNNGV. CDR3 sequence (DNA): TGTGCCAGCAGCTCACCGCGGCTTAGCTATGGCTACACCTTC. Translating gives CASSSPRLSYGYTF.

On this clonotype: One end of the junction is discordant with germline, which a read error may explain. The CDR3 protein is CANSPGTGLSYEQYF. CDR3 DNA: TGCGCCAACAGCCCCGGGACAGGTCTCTCCTACGAGCAGTACTTC. The chain uses TRBV4-3 and TRBJ2-7, with 8 bases aligning to TRBD1. The CDR3 spans 15 residues. Germline CDR1 is LGHNA and CDR2 is YSLEER.

This clonotype turned up a few times. The V call is TRBV7-9, the J call TRBJ2-3; the D is unclear. Trimming removed 5 bases at V and 5 bases at J, with 8 bases between. The germline V gene encodes CDR1 SEHNR and CDR2 FQNEAQ (reference sequence). This CDR3 region has 12 residues. Here the CDR3 DNA reads TGTGCCAGCAGCCCACGAATAGATACGCAGTATTTT. The encoded protein is CASSPRIDTQYF.

The CDR3 is CASSVALRAGGLDTQYF. The CDR3 region has the DNA TGTGCCAGCAGCGTAGCTTTGAGAGCGGGAGGCTTAGATACGCAGTATTTT. The rearrangement links TRBV9 to TRBJ2-3, with 9 bases matching TRBD2. The V segment lost 0 bases and the J segment 5 bases; nucleotides outside the gene matches: 10. CDR1 and CDR2 from the germline V gene are SGDLS and YYNGEE. The CDR3 length is 17 residues.

This clonotype showed up just once. The chain joins TRBV11-2 to TRBJ2-7; D ambiguous. Germline values: CDR1 SGHAT, CDR2 FQNNGV. V lost 5 bases and J lost 6, with 11 bases in between. CDR3 length equals 12 residues. In nucleotides, the CDR3 is TGTGCCAGCAGCCCGTCCGGCCTCGAGCAGTACTTC. As protein: CASSPSGLEQYF.

This chain joins TRBV10-2 and TRBJ2-1; D possibly corresponds to TRBD1 (6 bases). The germline V gene encodes CDR1 WSHSY and CDR2 SAAADI. CDR3 size: 14 residues. Trimming cost V 8 bases and J 2 bases, with 13 bases left between them. As DNA, the CDR3 is TGCGCCAGCGGAGACAGGATCCCCTACAATGAGCAGTTCTTC. Residues: CASGDRIPYNEQFF.

The chain recombines TRBV18 with TRBJ2-5, with D unclear. Germline CDR1 KGHSH, CDR2 LQKENI. The CDR3 covers 14 residues. The V and J ends lost 2 bases and 5 bases respectively, with 12 bases between them. The chain's CDR3 is CASSPLSHGETQYF. The CDR3 DNA is TGTGCCAGCTCACCATTGAGTCACGGGGAGACCCAGTACTTC. The whole variable domain, filled in from reference TRBV18 and TRBJ2-5, reads NAGVMQNPRHLVRRRGQEARLRCSPMKGHSHVYWYRQLPEEGLKFMVYLQKENIIDESGMPKERFSAEFPKEGPSILRIQQVVRGDSAAYFCASSPLSHGETQYFGPGTRLLVL.

There are many counts of this clonotype. The rearrangement joins TRBV4-2 to TRBJ2-5, with TRBD2 matching over 9 bases. CDR1 LGHNA and CDR2 YNFKEQ come from the germline V gene. This CDR3 has 15 amino acids. V shed 0 bases, J shed 1 base, and the junction held 0 bases outside the gene matches. CDR3 bases: TGTGCCAGCAGCCAAGAGCGGGGGGGCCAAGAGACCCAGTACTTC. This codes for CASSQERGGQETQYF.

This clonotype was recorded at least ten times. The J gene is TRBJ1-2, the V gene TRBV24-1, with D possibly matching TRBD1 (6 bases). V lost 2 bases and J lost 4, with 10 bases in between. There are 14 residues in the CDR3. Germline CDR1 KGHDR, CDR2 SFDVKD. Here the CDR3 reads CATSDSGQSYGYTF. The CDR3 coding sequence is TGTGCCACCAGTGATTCAGGACAGAGCTATGGCTACACCTTC.

The chain carries TRBV7-2 and TRBJ2-2, with 11 bases aligning to TRBD2. V shed 5 bases and J 6 bases; nucleotides not matched to a gene: 8. The CDR3 has 16 residues. CDR1 and CDR2 (germline): SGHTA, FQGNSA. The DNA for the CDR3 is TGTGCCAGCAGCATTAGCGGGAGGGCAGGCTCCGGGGAGCTGTTTTTT. Translated, it gives CASSISGRAGSGELFF.

The chain combines TRBV10-3 with TRBJ1-1; maybe TRBD1 (5 bases). The CDR3 is 13 amino acids. The germline V gene encodes CDR1 ENHRY and CDR2 SYGVKD. V was trimmed by 6 bases and J by 5 bases, leaving 13 bases between them. As DNA, the CDR3 is TGTGCCATCAGGCGGGGGATTCTAACTGAAGCTTTCTTT. This gives the protein CAIRRGILTEAFF.

V gene TRBV6-4 combines with J gene TRBJ2-3; 8 bases agree with TRBD2. The CDR3 length is 14 residues. V was clipped by 5 bases and J by 4 bases; unmatched bases: 5. The germline V gene has CDR1 MRHNA and CDR2 SNTAGT. The CDR3 DNA reads as TGTGCCAGCAGTTTCGGGGGGGAGGCAGATACGCAGTATTTT. Its protein is CASSFGGEADTQYF.

The chain employs TRBV6-2 or TRBV6-3 and TRBJ1-6; no reliable D call. The V end lost 4 bases, the J end lost 8 bases, and 6 bases lay between the germline ends. Looked up from germline, CDR1 is MNHEY and CDR2 is SVGEGT. The CDR3 totals 12 residues. The CDR3 coding sequence is TGTGCCAGCAGTTTGGGGTATTCACCCCTCCACTTT. It is translated as CASSLGYSPLHF.

The rearrangement links TRBV6-1 to TRBJ2-2; D is perhaps TRBD1 (5 bases). Trimming shortened V by 8 bases and J by 4 bases, and 14 bases separated the two germline ends. The CDR3 is 14 amino acids. Germline loops: CDR1 MNHNS, CDR2 SASEGT. The CDR3 protein is CASEVLTATGELFF. CDR3 coding DNA: TGTGCCAGCGAGGTCCTGACAGCCACCGGGGAGCTGTTTTTT.

The J gene is TRBJ2-3, the V gene TRBV19; TRBD2 matches at 8 bases. CDR3 length equals 15 residues. Germline CDR1 reads LNHDA; CDR2 reads SQIVND (reference sequence). J gave up 0 bases and V 3 bases, and 2 bases lay outside the gene matches. The CDR3 loop reads CASSIGGESTDTQYF. The CDR3 DNA sequence: TGTGCCAGTAGTATCGGGGGGGAGAGCACAGATACGCAGTATTTT.

This chain uses TRBV6-6 with TRBJ1-1; no clear D. Trimming pared 0 bases from V and 5 bases from J, leaving 13 bases between. This CDR3 spans 15 amino acids. CDR1 MNHNY and CDR2 SVGAGI come from the germline V gene (reference sequence). Written as DNA, the CDR3 is TGTGCCAGCAGTTACTCGGTAGAAATGGGGACTGAAGCTTTCTTT. It codes for CASSYSVEMGTEAFF.

This clonotype has at least ten counts. This chain connects TRBV9 to TRBJ2-7, with D uncertain. CDR1 SGDLS and CDR2 YYNGEE come from the germline V gene. CDR3 length equals 14 residues. Deletions cut 3 bases from V and 0 bases from J, with 10 bases between. Here the CDR3 DNA reads TGTGCCAGCAGCGCCCAAAAAAGCTCCTACGAGCAGTACTTC. As protein: CASSAQKSSYEQYF.

This clonotype occurred a few times. The chain carries TRBV29-1 and TRBJ2-7; no reliable D call. This CDR3 has 14 amino acids. V dropped 5 bases and J dropped 2 bases, with 16 bases sitting between them. CDR1 and CDR2 from the germline V gene are SQVTM and ANQGSEA. CDR3 sequence reads: CSVLFEARAYEQYF. The CDR3 DNA reads TGCAGCGTTCTATTCGAAGCCAGAGCCTACGAGCAGTACTTC.

The chain links TRBV6-2 or TRBV6-3 to TRBJ2-7; 10 bases match TRBD1. Germline lookup yields CDR1 MNHEY and CDR2 SVGEGT. The CDR3 covers 14 residues. V trimming: 4 bases; J trimming: 5 bases; junction bases outside the gene matches: 5. CDR3 residues: CASSSGDRGHEQYF. Here the CDR3 DNA reads TGTGCCAGCAGTTCCGGAGACAGGGGGCACGAGCAGTACTTC.

This clonotype was counted many times. The chain carries TRBV7-6 and TRBJ2-1; maybe TRBD2 (5 bases). Germline lookup yields CDR1 SGHVS and CDR2 FNYEAQ. V lost 5 bases to trimming and J lost 13 bases, with 12 bases between them. CDR3 length: 11 amino acids. The CDR3 coding sequence is TGTGCCAGCAGCCCTGGACTGCGTCAGTTCTTC. This sequence encodes CASSPGLRQFF.

This clonotype turned up a few times. V gene TRBV27 combines with J gene TRBJ1-2; D possibly corresponds to TRBD1 (5 bases). The CDR3 runs to 16 residues. Germline V gene data show CDR1 as MNHEY and CDR2 as SMNVEV (reference sequence). Trimming removed 3 bases at V and 0 bases at J, with 14 bases between. The CDR3 here is CASSFSSDTANYGYTF. Written as DNA, the CDR3 is TGTGCCAGCAGTTTCTCATCGGACACTGCTAACTATGGCTACACCTTC.

The V gene is TRBV18, the J gene TRBJ2-7; D ambiguous. The CDR3 spans 14 residues. The germline V and J ends were trimmed by 2 bases and 5 bases, with 13 bases remaining between them. The germline V gene has CDR1 KGHSH and CDR2 LQKENI. CDR3 protein: CASSPGQPRDEQYF. CDR3 nucleotides: TGTGCCAGCTCACCAGGGCAGCCCCGAGACGAGCAGTACTTC.

V gene TRBV6-2 or TRBV6-3 combines with J gene TRBJ1-1; 9 nucleotides align to TRBD1. J was trimmed by 10 bases and V by 6 bases; bases with no gene match: 12. Germline values: CDR1 MNHEY, CDR2 SVGEGT. This CDR3 spans 14 amino acids. The CDR3 nucleotides are TGTGCCAGCAGCATCACAGGGGGCGCTTCCGGAGCTTTCTTT. Protein sequence: CASSITGGASGAFF.

This clonotype has only a few counts. This chain uses TRBV28 with TRBJ1-4; the D gene is possibly TRBD1 (5 bases). Looked up from germline, CDR1 is MDHEN and CDR2 is SYDVKM. The V gene lost 4 bases and the J gene lost 5 bases, with 14 bases spanning the gap. The CDR3 is 15 amino acids. CDR3 bases: TGTGCCAGCAGTTCAAACAGAGGGGAGAATGAAAAACTGTTTTTT. Amino acid sequence: CASSSNRGENEKLFF.

Many counts were recorded for this clonotype. The rearrangement joins TRBV19 to TRBJ1-5; D is perhaps TRBD1 (5 bases). The germline V gene has CDR1 LNHDA and CDR2 SQIVND (reference sequence). V lost 3 bases and J 7 bases, leaving 16 bases between the germline ends. The CDR3 is 15 amino acids. The CDR3: CASSIYFDSEQPQHF. The CDR3 DNA sequence: TGTGCCAGTAGTATTTATTTCGACAGTGAGCAGCCCCAGCATTTT.

The chain has TRBV12-3 or TRBV12-4 and TRBJ1-2; D is unclear. V was clipped by 1 base and J by 6 bases, with 9 bases between them. The CDR3 length is 13 residues. DNA of the CDR3: TGTGCCAGCAGTTTAGTGGGCGATCATGGCTACACCTTC. This encodes CASSLVGDHGYTF.